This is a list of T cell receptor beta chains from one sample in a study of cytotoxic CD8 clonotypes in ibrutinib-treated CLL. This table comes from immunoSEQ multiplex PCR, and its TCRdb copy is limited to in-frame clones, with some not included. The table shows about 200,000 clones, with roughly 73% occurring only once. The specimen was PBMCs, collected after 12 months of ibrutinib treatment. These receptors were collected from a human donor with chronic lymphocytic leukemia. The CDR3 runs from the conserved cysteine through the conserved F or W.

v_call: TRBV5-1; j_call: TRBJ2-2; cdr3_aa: CASSQNRVVGELFF
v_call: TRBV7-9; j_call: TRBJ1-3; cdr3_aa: CASSLEGGPGNTIYF
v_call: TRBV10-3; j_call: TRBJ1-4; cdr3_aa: CAISESSRTDDEKLFF
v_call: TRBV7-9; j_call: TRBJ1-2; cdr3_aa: CASTRQGANGYTF
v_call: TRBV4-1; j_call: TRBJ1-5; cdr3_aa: CASSQHRDSNQPQHF
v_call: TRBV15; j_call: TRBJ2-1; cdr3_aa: CATSPGQGTYNEQFF
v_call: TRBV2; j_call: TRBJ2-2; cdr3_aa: CASSAGPGNAGELFF
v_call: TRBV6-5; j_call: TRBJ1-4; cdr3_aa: CASSQGDREGEKLFF
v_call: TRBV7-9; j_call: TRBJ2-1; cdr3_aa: CASSLVGGGSYNEQFF
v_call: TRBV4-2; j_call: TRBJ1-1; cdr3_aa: CASSQDTGQGTEAFF
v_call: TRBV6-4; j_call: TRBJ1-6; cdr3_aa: CASRIYSYNSPLHF
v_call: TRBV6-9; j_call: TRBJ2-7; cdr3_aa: CASSCSTRVHPYEQYF
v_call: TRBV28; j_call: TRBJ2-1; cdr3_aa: CASSVAGGYEQFF
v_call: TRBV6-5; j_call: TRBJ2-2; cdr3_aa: CASTPGSGNTGELFF
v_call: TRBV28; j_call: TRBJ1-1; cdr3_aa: CASSPWTGANTEAFF
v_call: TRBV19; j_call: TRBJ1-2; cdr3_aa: CASNPGGVLYGYTF
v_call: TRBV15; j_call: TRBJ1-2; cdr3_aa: CATSTGGGEGYTF
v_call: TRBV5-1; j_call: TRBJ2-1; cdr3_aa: CASSFLTGSTSNEQFF
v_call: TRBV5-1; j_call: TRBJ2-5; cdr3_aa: CASSSYPLGPQETQYF
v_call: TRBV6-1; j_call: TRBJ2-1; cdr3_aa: CASRATTGRQFF
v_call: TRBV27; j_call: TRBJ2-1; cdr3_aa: CASSFRSIDEQFF
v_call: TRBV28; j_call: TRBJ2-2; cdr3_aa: CASSLFDLAGESRNTGELFF
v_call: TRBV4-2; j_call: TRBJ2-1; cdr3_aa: CASSPSGTDYNEQFF
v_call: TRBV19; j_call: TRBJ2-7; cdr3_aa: CASSSGTSGSKRYEQYF
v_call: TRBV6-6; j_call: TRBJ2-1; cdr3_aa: CASSYSTSGHNEQFF
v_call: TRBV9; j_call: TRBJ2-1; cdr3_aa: CASSPPRREGLEQFF
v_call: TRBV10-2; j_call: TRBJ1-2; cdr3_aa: CASSESGRGLDGYTF
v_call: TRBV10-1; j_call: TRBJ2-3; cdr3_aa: CASSKGWADTQYF
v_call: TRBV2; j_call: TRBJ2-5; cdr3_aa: CASSGEETQYF
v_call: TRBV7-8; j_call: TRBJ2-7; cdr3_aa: CASSPQAGYEQYF